A single sample is the source of the 27 T cell receptor beta chains below, sequenced in a study of identical twins. One entry per CDR3 protein results from TCRdb running MiXCR on the 5' RACE reads. The sample records approximately 300,000 distinct CDR3 sequences, roughly 9% being singletons. This sample also belongs to another study, concerning yellow fever vaccine responses in identical twins.

The sample taken for sequencing was CD8+ T cells sorted from blood. All receptors derive from a woman aged 18-29 years in good health.

This clonotype was picked up a small number of times. The J gene is TRBJ2-7, the V gene TRBV7-8; D is possibly TRBD2 (6 bases). V lost 2 bases and J lost 0, with 8 bases in between. The V gene's germline CDR1 is SGHVS and CDR2 FQNEAQ. The CDR3 extends over 14 amino acids. The CDR3: CASSLLAFSYEQYF. The CDR3 DNA follows: TGTGCCAGCAGCTTACTAGCGTTCTCCTACGAGCAGTACTTC.

The sample holds many counts of this clonotype. V usage is TRBV7-3 and J usage is TRBJ2-3, with D perhaps matching TRBD1 or TRBD2 (5 bases each). V shed 2 bases and J shed 2 bases, with 14 bases lying between them. The germline V gene has CDR1 SGHTA and CDR2 FQGTGA. The CDR3 covers 16 residues. DNA of the CDR3: TGTGCCAGCAGCTTATCTCGGGGCTCTTACACAGATACGCAGTATTTT. Translated: CASSLSRGSYTDTQYF.

The table lists this clonotype with many counts. The genes are TRBV10-3 and TRBJ1-6; D is possibly TRBD1 (5 bases). The CDR3 loop spans 19 amino acids. CDR1 ENHRY and CDR2 SYGVKD come from the germline V gene. Trimming stripped 3 bases from V and 5 bases from J, with 23 bases between. The CDR3 nucleotides are TGTGCCATCAGTGACCACCCCACGGCCGGGGGTGAAAATAATTCACCCCTCCACTTT. Residues: CAISDHPTAGGENNSPLHF.

Ten or more counts support this clonotype. The chain couples TRBV7-9 to TRBJ2-2; 8 nucleotides line up with TRBD2. CDR1 is SEHNR, CDR2 FQNEAQ, per germline (reference sequence). V shed 4 bases and J 3 bases; nucleotides not matched to a gene: 4. The CDR3 totals 15 residues. The CDR3 loop is CASSSAGEDTGELFF. In nucleotides, the CDR3 is TGTGCCAGCAGCTCAGCGGGGGAAGACACCGGGGAGCTGTTTTTT.

This clonotype was counted between two and nine times. CDR3 DNA: TGTGCCAGCAGTTCGGGCCTTGGCGGGAGGGCTAGCACAGATACGCAGTATTTT. This sequence encodes CASSSGLGGRASTDTQYF. The chain recombines TRBV27 with TRBJ2-3, with 9 nucleotides matching TRBD2. V was pared by 4 bases and J by 0 bases, with 11 bases of the junction left unmatched. This CDR3 is 18 amino acids long. The V gene's germline CDR1 is MNHEY and CDR2 SMNVEV (reference sequence).

The CDR3 region has the DNA TGTGCCAGCAGTTCCAACGGACTGGTTAGCTCCTACAATGAGCAGTTCTTC. Translated, it gives CASSSNGLVSSYNEQFF. V is TRBV6-5 and J is TRBJ2-1; D perhaps matches TRBD2 (5 bases). V was shortened by 4 bases and J by 0 bases, with 16 bases between the two germline ends. Per germline, CDR1 MNHEY and CDR2 SVGAGI. The CDR3 extends over 17 amino acids.

There are many counts of this clonotype. The chain is built from TRBV12-3 or TRBV12-4 and TRBJ2-1; D not certain. CDR3 size: 17 residues. With 3 bases removed from V and 5 bases from J, the gap between germline ends came to 20 bases. CDR3 residues: CASSFFAVQLEDNEQFF. DNA for the CDR3: TGTGCCAGCAGTTTTTTTGCGGTACAACTTGAGGACAATGAGCAGTTCTTC.

This clonotype was counted between two and nine times. CDR3 DNA sequence: TGTGCCAGCAGCAGGGACAGCCACCAAGAGACCCAGTACTTC. It is translated as CASSRDSHQETQYF. The J gene is TRBJ2-5, the V gene TRBV21-1; TRBD1 is the table's D call and was not checked against the DNA. TRBV21-1 is shown as a pseudogene. The length of the CDR3 is 14 residues.

This chain uses TRBV6-4 with TRBJ2-1; 7 bases map to TRBD2. The CDR3 totals 16 residues. The J segment lost 0 bases and the V segment lost 4 bases, leaving 6 bases of the junction unmatched. The V gene's germline CDR1 is MRHNA and CDR2 SNTAGT. CDR3 region: CASSGKLADSYNEQFF. Written as DNA, the CDR3 is TGTGCCAGCAGTGGTAAGCTAGCGGACTCCTACAATGAGCAGTTCTTC.

The sample holds many counts of this clonotype. The genes are TRBV29-1 and TRBJ2-2; D is possibly TRBD1 (6 bases). Germline CDR1 and CDR2: SQVTM and ANQGSEA. V lost 6 bases and J lost 1, with 9 bases in between. The CDR3 spans 13 residues. The CDR3 bases are TGCAGCGTGGGGACAAAGAACACCGGGGAGCTGTTTTTT. Encoded protein: CSVGTKNTGELFF.

This clonotype has more than one count but fewer than ten. The rearrangement uses TRBV7-9 and TRBJ2-2; D is undetermined. The CDR3 spans 13 residues. Trimming cost V 2 bases and J 8 bases, with 9 bases left between them. The germline CDR1 and CDR2 sequences are SEHNR and FQNEAQ (reference sequence). The CDR3 loop reads CASSLSGPGELFF. In DNA, the CDR3 is TGTGCCAGCAGCTTAAGTGGGCCTGGGGAGCTGTTTTTT. The full variable domain, its missing parts supplied by reference TRBV7-9 and TRBJ2-2, is DTGVSQNPRHKITKRGQNVTFRCDPISEHNRLYWYRQTLGQGPEFLTYFQNEAQLEKSRLLSDRFSAERPKGSFSTLEIQRTEQGDSAMYLCASSLSGPGELFFGEGSRLTVL.

V gene TRBV6-2 or TRBV6-3 combines with J gene TRBJ2-2; D is perhaps TRBD2 (5 bases). The CDR3 length is 15 residues. Germline lookup yields CDR1 MNHEY and CDR2 SVGEGT. V lost 2 bases to trimming and J lost 6 bases, with 13 bases between them. CDR3 protein: CASSYLAGGSGELFF. Here the CDR3 DNA reads TGTGCCAGCAGTTACCTAGCTGGTGGGTCCGGGGAGCTGTTTTTT.

V gene TRBV7-2 combines with J gene TRBJ2-1, with 7 bases matching TRBD1. With V trimmed by 5 bases and J by 1 base, 8 bases remained unmatched. The CDR3 totals 16 residues. Germline V lookup: CDR1 SGHTA, CDR2 FQGNSA. The DNA for the CDR3 is TGTGCCAGCAGCCCCTCTGGGGACAGTTCCTACAATGAGCAGTTCTTC. It translates to CASSPSGDSSYNEQFF.

The chain links TRBV7-9 to TRBJ2-1; D is perhaps TRBD1 (6 bases). Between the trimmed V and J ends, which lost 5 bases and 3 bases, there was a span of 11 bases. The CDR3 spans 14 residues. CDR1 and CDR2 (germline): SEHNR, FQNEAQ (reference sequence). The CDR3 region is CASSLQQGYNEQFF. In DNA, the CDR3 is TGTGCCAGCAGCCTACAACAGGGCTACAATGAGCAGTTCTTC.

This clonotype occurred a few times. The CDR3 coding sequence is TGCGCCAGCAGCGCATTAGCGGAATCTAGCACAGATACGCAGTATTTT. Residues: CASSALAESSTDTQYF. V gene TRBV5-1 combines with J gene TRBJ2-3; a possible D gene is TRBD2 (6 bases). Germline CDR1 reads SGHRS; CDR2 reads YFSETQ. Between the trimmed V and J ends, which lost 4 bases and 0 bases, there was a span of 15 bases. The CDR3 has 16 residues.

The V and J genes are TRBV27 and TRBJ2-7; 8 nucleotides agree with TRBD2. The CDR3 is made up of 13 amino acids. J was trimmed by 4 bases and V by 3 bases; bases with no gene match: 2. Germline V gene sequence: CDR1 MNHEY, CDR2 SMNVEV (reference sequence). As DNA, the CDR3 is TGTGCCAGCAGTTTGGCTAGCGGGTACGAGCAGTACTTC. Translation gives CASSLASGYEQYF.

There are a few counts of this clonotype. The chain combines TRBV12-3 or TRBV12-4 with TRBJ2-7, with D possibly matching TRBD2 (5 bases). V was trimmed by 5 bases and J by 5 bases, leaving 25 bases between them. This CDR3 has 17 amino acids. CDR3 DNA: TGTGCCAGCAGTCCCCCGACCAGTAGCGCGGCTTCGAACGAGCAGTACTTC. Translation: CASSPPTSSAASNEQYF.

The sample holds many counts of this clonotype. The gene calls are TRBV20-1 and TRBJ2-7; TRBD2 agrees at 12 bases. Germline V gene lookup returns CDR1 DFQATT and CDR2 SNEGSKA (reference sequence). The CDR3 sequence is 15 residues long. The junction had 4 bases not matched to a gene; V was cut back by 0 bases and J by 4 bases. The CDR3 region is CSARDRTSGIYEQYF. In DNA, the CDR3 is TGCAGTGCTAGAGATAGGACTAGCGGGATATACGAGCAGTACTTC.

This clonotype showed up many times. The chain employs TRBV4-2 and TRBJ2-1; D unclear. The CDR3 is 16 amino acids. Germline CDR1 LGHNA, CDR2 YNFKEQ. The V gene lost 5 bases and the J gene lost 8 bases, with 22 bases spanning the gap. The CDR3 protein is CASSYKEVAGGHEQFF. The CDR3 DNA reads TGTGCCAGCAGCTACAAAGAGGTGGCCGGTGGGCATGAGCAGTTCTTC.

Only a few counts were recorded for this clonotype. The chain uses TRBV27 and TRBJ1-2; 10 bases are shared with TRBD1. Germline CDR1 reads MNHEY; CDR2 reads SMNVEV (reference sequence). The CDR3 is 15 residues long. V shed 4 bases, J shed 8 bases, and the junction held 10 bases outside the gene matches. The CDR3 spells CASSSRTGDRGGYTF. The CDR3 DNA follows: TGTGCCAGCAGTTCCCGGACAGGGGACAGGGGAGGCTACACCTTC.

The V gene is TRBV30, the J gene TRBJ1-1; perhaps TRBD1 as D (5 bases). The length of the CDR3 is 13 residues. V was shortened by 5 bases and J by 0 bases, with 10 bases between the two germline ends. Per germline, CDR1 GTSNPN and CDR2 SVGIG (reference sequence). CDR3 sequence reads: CAWDSVMNTEAFF. CDR3 in DNA: TGTGCCTGGGACAGTGTAATGAACACTGAAGCTTTCTTT.

This clonotype occurred many times. V gene TRBV5-1 combines with J gene TRBJ2-5; no clear D gene. Germline V gene lookup returns CDR1 SGHRS and CDR2 YFSETQ. The CDR3 has 13 amino acids. Trimming pared 7 bases from V and 3 bases from J, leaving 13 bases between. CDR3 sequence (DNA): TGCGCCAGCTTAGGATTTCTAGAAGAGACCCAGTACTTC. Translation gives CASLGFLEETQYF. Full variable domain (missing parts from reference TRBV5-1 and TRBJ2-5): KAGVTQTPRYLIKTRGQQVTLSCSPISGHRSVSWYQQTPGQGLQFLFEYFSETQRNKGNFPGRFSGRQFSNSRSEMNVSTLELGDSALYLCASLGFLEETQYFGPGTRLLVL.

This clonotype was seen at least ten times. Without the conserved terminal phenylalanine or tryptophan, this CDR3 likely stems from a read error. Because the CDR3's place on the DNA is in doubt, the DNA is left out and the CDR3 is given as listed by TCRdb. The J gene is TRBJ1-3, the V gene TRBV29-1. The CDR3 contains 12 residues when both ends are counted. In germline, CDR1 is SQVTM, CDR2 ANQGSEA. CDR3 protein: CSVEDLMGQILH.

The rearrangement uses TRBV27 and TRBJ2-7; D is unresolved. This CDR3 spans 13 amino acids. V was shortened by 3 bases and J by 6 bases, with 12 bases between the two germline ends. CDR1 is MNHEY and CDR2 is SMNVEV in the germline V gene (reference sequence). This CDR3 reads CASSFNPLGEQYF. The CDR3 bases are TGTGCCAGCAGTTTTAACCCTCTCGGCGAGCAGTACTTC.

The chain carries TRBV4-1 and TRBJ2-2; D call uncertain. The CDR3 is 13 residues long. Germline V gene lookup returns CDR1 MGHRA and CDR2 YSYEKL. The V end was cut by 8 bases, the J end by 4 bases, with 11 bases between. This chain's CDR3 is CASGSTGTGELFF. Written as DNA, the CDR3 is TGCGCCAGCGGCTCCACGGGCACCGGGGAGCTGTTTTTT.

This sequence joins TRBV12-3 or TRBV12-4 and TRBJ2-7; D is unresolved. This CDR3 has 12 amino acids. Trimming cost V 0 bases and J 5 bases, with 5 bases left between them. The CDR3 protein is CASSLAGHEQYF. As DNA, the CDR3 is TGTGCCAGCAGTTTAGCTGGTCACGAGCAGTACTTC.

This clonotype came up many times. The chain combines TRBV25-1 with TRBJ2-1; D is possibly TRBD1 (5 bases). Germline CDR1 and CDR2: MGHDK and SYGVNS. The V end was cut by 4 bases, the J end by 0 bases, with 10 bases between. The CDR3 spans 15 residues. Written as DNA, the CDR3 is TGTGCCAGCAGTGCTGACAGATTCTCCTACAATGAGCAGTTCTTC. Its translation is CASSADRFSYNEQFF. The whole variable domain, filled in from reference TRBV25-1 and TRBJ2-1, reads EADIYQTPRYLVIGTGKKITLECSQTMGHDKMYWYQQDPGMELHLIHYSYGVNSTEKGDLSSESTVSRIRTEHFPLTLESARPSHTSQYLCASSADRFSYNEQFFGPGTRLTVL.